The 8 T cell receptor beta chains reported below all come from one sample, sequenced in a study of blood T cell repertoires in COVID-19. TCRdb's copy holds only in-frame clones and misses some; the assay was immunoSEQ multiplex PCR. The sample includes about 200,000 clones, 80% to 90% seen only once; the top ten take approximately 8%. Sequenced input: peripheral blood. The receptors come from a woman between 50 and 59 years old with active or convalescent COVID-19.

This chain connects TRBV16 to TRBJ1-6; D ambiguous. The germline CDR1 and CDR2 sequences are KGHSY and FQNENV. Trimming pared 1 base from V and 14 bases from J, leaving 12 bases between. The CDR3 covers 13 residues. The CDR3 loop reads CASSQWAAKALHF. The DNA of the CDR3 is TGTGCCAGCAGCCAATGGGCCGCCAAAGCCCTCCACTTT.

The CDR3 spells CASSRRGSGANNEQFF. The DNA for the CDR3 is TGCGCCAGCAGCCGAAGGGGTAGCGGGGCGAACAATGAGCAGTTCTTC. This sequence joins TRBV5-1 and TRBJ2-1, with TRBD2 identical over 8 bases. Germline V CDR1 and CDR2: SGHRS, YFSETQ. Trimming took 4 bases from V and 5 from J; bases not matched to a gene: 11. The length of the CDR3 is 16 residues.

Only a few counts were recorded for this clone. V usage is TRBV18 and J usage is TRBJ1-2; the match to TRBD1 covers 11 bases. This CDR3 is 13 amino acids long. From germline, CDR1 is KGHSH and CDR2 LQKENI. V lost 5 bases and J lost 6; bases outside the gene matches: 2. The chain's CDR3 is CASSGQGADGYTF. In nucleotides, the CDR3 is TGTGCCAGCTCAGGACAGGGGGCAGATGGCTACACCTTC.

The V gene is TRBV15, the J gene TRBJ2-3; the match to TRBD1 covers 7 bases. Germline V lookup: CDR1 LNHNV, CDR2 YYDKDF (reference sequence). There are 15 residues in the CDR3. J gave up 2 bases and V 6 bases, and 8 bases lay outside the gene matches. The CDR3, as DNA: TGTGCCACCAGTAAGACAGGGTGGAACACAGATACGCAGTATTTT. Translated: CATSKTGWNTDTQYF.

The chain couples TRBV28 to TRBJ2-3; D call uncertain. The CDR3 is 14 amino acids. Germline loops: CDR1 MDHEN, CDR2 SYDVKM. The V end lost 3 bases, the J end lost 1 base, and 8 bases lay between the germline ends. The CDR3 reads CASSFPSGTDTQYF. CDR3 coding DNA: TGTGCCAGCAGTTTCCCCAGCGGCACAGATACGCAGTATTTT.

The chain has TRBV7-9 and TRBJ2-3; no clear D. V lost 2 bases and J 4 bases, leaving 7 bases between the germline ends. Per germline, CDR1 SEHNR and CDR2 FQNEAQ (reference sequence). The CDR3 spans 13 residues. CDR3 in amino acids: CASSLPVADTQYF. Here the CDR3 DNA reads TGTGCCAGCAGCTTACCGGTTGCAGATACGCAGTATTTT.

The chain uses TRBV19 and TRBJ1-5; maybe TRBD1 (5 bases). The germline CDR1 and CDR2 sequences are LNHDA and SQIVND (reference sequence). The ends were cut back, 1 base at V and 3 bases at J, with 7 bases in the middle. This CDR3 spans 14 amino acids. DNA of the CDR3: TGTGCCAGTAGTATAGCAGGGATCAATCAGCCCCAGCATTTT. It translates to CASSIAGINQPQHF.

The CDR3 DNA reads TGTGCCAGCAGCTTGACAGGAACGGGGGGTTGGGAAAAACTGTTTTTT. Translated: CASSLTGTGGWEKLFF. The rearrangement links TRBV5-5 to TRBJ1-4, with D maybe TRBD1 (5 bases). CDR1 and CDR2 from the germline V gene are SGHKS and YYEKEE (reference sequence). V was trimmed by 1 base and J by 8 bases, leaving 18 bases between them. This CDR3 contains 16 residues.